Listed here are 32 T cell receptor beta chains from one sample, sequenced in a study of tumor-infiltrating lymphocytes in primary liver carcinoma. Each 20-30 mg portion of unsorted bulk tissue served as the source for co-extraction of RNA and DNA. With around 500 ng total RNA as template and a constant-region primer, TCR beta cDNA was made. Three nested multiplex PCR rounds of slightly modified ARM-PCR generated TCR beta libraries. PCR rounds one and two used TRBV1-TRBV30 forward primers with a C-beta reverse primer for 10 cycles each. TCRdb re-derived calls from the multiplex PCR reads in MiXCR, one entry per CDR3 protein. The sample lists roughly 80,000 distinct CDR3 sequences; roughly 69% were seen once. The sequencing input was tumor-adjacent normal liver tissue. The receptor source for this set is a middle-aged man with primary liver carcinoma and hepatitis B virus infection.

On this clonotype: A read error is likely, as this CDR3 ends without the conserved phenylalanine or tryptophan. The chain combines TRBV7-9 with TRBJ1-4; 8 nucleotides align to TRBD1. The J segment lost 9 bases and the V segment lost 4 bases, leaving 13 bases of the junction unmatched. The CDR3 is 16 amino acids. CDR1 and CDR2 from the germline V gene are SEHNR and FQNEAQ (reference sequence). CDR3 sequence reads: CASSSPSDRVDKKLFY. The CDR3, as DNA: TGTGCCAGCAGCTCCCCCTCGGACAGGGTTGATAAAAAACTGTTTTAT.

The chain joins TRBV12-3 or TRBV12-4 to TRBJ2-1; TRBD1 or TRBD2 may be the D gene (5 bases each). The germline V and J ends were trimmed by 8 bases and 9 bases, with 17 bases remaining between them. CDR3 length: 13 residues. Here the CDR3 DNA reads TGTGCCAGCGAGAGGGGACCGGCACTTGAGCAGTTCTTC. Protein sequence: CASERGPALEQFF.

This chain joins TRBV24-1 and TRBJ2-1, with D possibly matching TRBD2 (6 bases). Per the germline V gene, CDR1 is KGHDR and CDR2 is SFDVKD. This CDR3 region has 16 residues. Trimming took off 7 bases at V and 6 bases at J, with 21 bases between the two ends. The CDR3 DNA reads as TGTGCCACCAGCGTAAAGCTAGCGCGTTCTTGCAATGAGCAGTTCTTC. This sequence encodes CATSVKLARSCNEQFF.

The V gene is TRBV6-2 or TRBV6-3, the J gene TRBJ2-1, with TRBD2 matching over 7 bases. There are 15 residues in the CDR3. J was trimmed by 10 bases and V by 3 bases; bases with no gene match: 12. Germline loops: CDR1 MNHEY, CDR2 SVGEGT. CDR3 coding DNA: TGTGCCAGCAGTTATACCGCTAGCGGCCAGTGGGAGCAGTTCTTC. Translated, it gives CASSYTASGQWEQFF.

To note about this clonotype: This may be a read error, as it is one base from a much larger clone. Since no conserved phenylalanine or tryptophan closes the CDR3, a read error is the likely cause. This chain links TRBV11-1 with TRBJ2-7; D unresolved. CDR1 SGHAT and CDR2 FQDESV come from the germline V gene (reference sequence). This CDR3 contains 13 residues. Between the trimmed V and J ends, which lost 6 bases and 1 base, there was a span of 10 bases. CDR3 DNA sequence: TGTGCCAGCAGGAGGAAGCGATCCTACGAGCAGTACCTC. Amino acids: CASRRKRSYEQYL.

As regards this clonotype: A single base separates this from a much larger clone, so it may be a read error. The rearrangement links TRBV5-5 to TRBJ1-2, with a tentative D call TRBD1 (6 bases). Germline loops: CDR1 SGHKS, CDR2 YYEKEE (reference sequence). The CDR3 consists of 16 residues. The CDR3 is CACSPHPDRTNYGYTF. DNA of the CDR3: TGTGCCTGCAGCCCTCACCCGGACAGAACTAACTATGGCTACACCTTC.

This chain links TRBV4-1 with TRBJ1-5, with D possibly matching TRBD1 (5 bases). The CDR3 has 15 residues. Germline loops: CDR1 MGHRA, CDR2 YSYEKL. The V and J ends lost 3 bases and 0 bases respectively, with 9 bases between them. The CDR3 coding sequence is TGCGCCAGCAGCCAGGGGGTCGATAGCAATCAGCCCCAGCATTTT. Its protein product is CASSQGVDSNQPQHF.

This CDR3 is CASSYLLAGPMEQYF. For the CDR3, the DNA is TGTGCCAGCAGCTATCTTCTAGCGGGGCCCATGGAGCAGTACTTC. The chain recombines TRBV11-2 with TRBJ2-7; 9 nucleotides agree with TRBD2. The V segment lost 4 bases and the J segment 7 bases; nucleotides outside the gene matches: 11. The germline V gene has CDR1 SGHAT and CDR2 FQNNGV. This CDR3 has 15 amino acids.

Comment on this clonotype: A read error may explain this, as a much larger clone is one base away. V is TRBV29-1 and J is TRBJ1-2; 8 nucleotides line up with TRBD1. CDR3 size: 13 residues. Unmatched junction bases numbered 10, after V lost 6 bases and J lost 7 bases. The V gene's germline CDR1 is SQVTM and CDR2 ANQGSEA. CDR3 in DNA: TGCAGCGTCCGATCAGGGGGCGCCTGTGGCTACACCTTC. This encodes CSVRSGGACGYTF.

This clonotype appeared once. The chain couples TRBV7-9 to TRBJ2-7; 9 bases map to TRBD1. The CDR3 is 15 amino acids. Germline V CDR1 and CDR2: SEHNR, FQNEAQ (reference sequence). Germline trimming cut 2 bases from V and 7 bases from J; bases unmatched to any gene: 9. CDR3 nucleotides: TGTGCCAGCAGCTTATGGAGGACAGGGGTGGAGGAGCAGTACTTC. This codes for CASSLWRTGVEEQYF.

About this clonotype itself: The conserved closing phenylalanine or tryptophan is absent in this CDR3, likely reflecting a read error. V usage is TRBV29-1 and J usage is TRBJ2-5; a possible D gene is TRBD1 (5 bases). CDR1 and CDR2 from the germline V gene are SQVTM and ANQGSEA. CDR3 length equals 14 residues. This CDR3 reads CSVEDVGQGETQYI. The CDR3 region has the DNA TGCAGTGTTGAAGATGTCGGACAAGGAGAGACCCAGTACATC.

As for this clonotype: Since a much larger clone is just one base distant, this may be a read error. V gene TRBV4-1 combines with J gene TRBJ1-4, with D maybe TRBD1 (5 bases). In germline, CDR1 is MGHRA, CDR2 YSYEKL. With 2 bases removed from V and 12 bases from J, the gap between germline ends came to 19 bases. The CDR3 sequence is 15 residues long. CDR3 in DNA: TGCGCCAGCAGCCAATCCAGCCAGGGTGGGGAAGAACTGTTTTTT. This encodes CASSQSSQGGEELFF.

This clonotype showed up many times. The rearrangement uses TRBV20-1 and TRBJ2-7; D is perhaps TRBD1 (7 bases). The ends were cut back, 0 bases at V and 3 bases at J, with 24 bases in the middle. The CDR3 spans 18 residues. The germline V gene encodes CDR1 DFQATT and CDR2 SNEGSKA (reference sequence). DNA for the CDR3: TGCAGTGCTAGAGATCGGCTACCACTGGCAGGGGGGTTCTACGAGCAGTACTTC. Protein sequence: CSARDRLPLAGGFYEQYF.

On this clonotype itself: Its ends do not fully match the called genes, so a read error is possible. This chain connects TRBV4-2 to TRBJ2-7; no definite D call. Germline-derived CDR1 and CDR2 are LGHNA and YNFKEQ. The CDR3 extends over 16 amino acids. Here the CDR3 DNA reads TGTGCCAGCAGCCAAGGGCTTAGTGGCTTTACGTACGAGCGGTACTTC. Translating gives CASSQGLSGFTYERYF.

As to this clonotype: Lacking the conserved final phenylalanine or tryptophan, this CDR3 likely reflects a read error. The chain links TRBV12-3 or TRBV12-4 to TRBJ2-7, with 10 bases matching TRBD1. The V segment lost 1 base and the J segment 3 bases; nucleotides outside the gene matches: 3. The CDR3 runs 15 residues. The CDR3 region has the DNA TGTGCCAGCAGTTTAGGACAGGGGGCCGACTACGAGCAGTACTTA. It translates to CASSLGQGADYEQYL.

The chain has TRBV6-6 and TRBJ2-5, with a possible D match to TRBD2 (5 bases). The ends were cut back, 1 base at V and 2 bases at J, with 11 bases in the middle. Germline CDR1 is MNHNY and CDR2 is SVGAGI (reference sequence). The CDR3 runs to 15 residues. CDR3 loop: CASSYLGGGQETQYF. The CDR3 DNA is TGTGCCAGCAGTTACTTGGGTGGAGGACAAGAGACCCAGTACTTC.

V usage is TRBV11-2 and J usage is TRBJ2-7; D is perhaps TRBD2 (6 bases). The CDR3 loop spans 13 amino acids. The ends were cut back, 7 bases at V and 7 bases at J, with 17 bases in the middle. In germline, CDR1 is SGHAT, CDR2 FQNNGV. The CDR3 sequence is CASISGGAREQYF. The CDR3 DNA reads TGTGCCAGCATCTCCGGAGGGGCTAGAGAGCAGTACTTC. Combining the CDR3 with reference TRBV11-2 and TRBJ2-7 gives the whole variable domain EAGVAQSPRYKIIEKRQSVAFWCNPISGHATLYWYQQILGQGPKLLIQFQNNGVVDDSQLPKDRFSAERLKGVDSTLKIQPAKLEDSAVYLCASISGGAREQYFGPGTRLTVT.

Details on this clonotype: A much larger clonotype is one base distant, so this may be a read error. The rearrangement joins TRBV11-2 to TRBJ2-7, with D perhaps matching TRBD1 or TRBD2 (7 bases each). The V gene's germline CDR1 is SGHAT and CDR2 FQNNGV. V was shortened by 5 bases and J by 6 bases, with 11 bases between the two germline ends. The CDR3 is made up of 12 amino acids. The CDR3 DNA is TGTGCCAGCAGCCCCAGGGGGGGCGAGCAGTACTTC. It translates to CASSPRGGEQYF.

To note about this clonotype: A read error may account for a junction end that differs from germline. The CDR3: CASSCSRRTNQAQHF. Here the CDR3 DNA reads TGTGCCAGCAGTTGCTCGCGCAGGACCAATCAGGCCCAGCATTTT. This chain joins TRBV6-6 and TRBJ1-5; D gene unclear. Germline CDR1 and CDR2: MNHNY and SVGAGI (reference sequence). The CDR3 covers 15 residues.

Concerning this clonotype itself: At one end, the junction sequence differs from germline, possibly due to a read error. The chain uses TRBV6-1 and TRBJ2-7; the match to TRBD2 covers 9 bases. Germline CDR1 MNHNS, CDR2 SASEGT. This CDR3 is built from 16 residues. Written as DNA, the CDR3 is TGTGCCTGTTACTACGGGGTAGAACTAGCGGGCCGCGAGCAATACTTC. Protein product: CACYYGVELAGREQYF.

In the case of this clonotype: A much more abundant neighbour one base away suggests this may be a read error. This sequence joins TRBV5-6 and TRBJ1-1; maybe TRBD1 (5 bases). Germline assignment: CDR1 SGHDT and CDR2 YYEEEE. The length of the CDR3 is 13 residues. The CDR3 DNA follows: TGTGCCAGCGGCTTGGCAGGGAAGACTGAAGCTTTCTTT. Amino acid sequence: CASGLAGKTEAFF.

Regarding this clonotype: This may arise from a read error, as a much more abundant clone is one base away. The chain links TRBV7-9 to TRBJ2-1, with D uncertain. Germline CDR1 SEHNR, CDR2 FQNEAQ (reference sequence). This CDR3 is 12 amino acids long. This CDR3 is CVSSLSNNEQFF. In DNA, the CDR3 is TGTGTCAGCAGCTTAAGTAACAATGAGCAGTTCTTC.

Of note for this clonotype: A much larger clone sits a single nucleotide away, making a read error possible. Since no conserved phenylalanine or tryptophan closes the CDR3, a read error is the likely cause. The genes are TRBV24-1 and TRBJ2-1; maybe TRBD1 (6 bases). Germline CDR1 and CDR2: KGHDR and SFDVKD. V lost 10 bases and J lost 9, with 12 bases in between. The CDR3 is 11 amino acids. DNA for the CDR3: TGTGCCACGGAGGCCAGGGGTGAGCAGTTCATC. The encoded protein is CATEARGEQFI.

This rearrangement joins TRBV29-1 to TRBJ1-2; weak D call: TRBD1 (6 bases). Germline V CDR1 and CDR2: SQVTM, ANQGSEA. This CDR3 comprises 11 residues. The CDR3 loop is CSVQGRGGYTF. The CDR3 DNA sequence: TGCAGTGTCCAGGGGAGAGGAGGCTACACCTTC.

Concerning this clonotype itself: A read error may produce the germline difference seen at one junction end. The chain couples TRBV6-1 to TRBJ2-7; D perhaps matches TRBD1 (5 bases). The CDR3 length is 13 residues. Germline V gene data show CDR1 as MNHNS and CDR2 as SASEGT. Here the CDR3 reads CASGSGRGYVQYF. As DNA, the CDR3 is TGTGCCAGCGGTTCAGGGCGAGGCTACGTGCAGTACTTC.

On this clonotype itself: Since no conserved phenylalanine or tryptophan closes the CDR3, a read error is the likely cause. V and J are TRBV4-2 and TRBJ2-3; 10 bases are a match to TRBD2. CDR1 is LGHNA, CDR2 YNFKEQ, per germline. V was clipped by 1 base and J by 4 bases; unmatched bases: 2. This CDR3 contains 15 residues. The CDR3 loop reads CASSQGAGGPDTQYY. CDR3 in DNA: TGTGCCAGCAGCCAAGGAGCGGGAGGGCCAGATACGCAGTATTAT.

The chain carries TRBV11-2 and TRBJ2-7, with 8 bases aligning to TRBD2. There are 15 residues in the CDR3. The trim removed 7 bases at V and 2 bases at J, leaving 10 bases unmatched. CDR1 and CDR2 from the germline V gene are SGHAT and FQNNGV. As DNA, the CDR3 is TGTGCCAGCAACTTCGGACCAGCGGGGGCCTACGAGCAGTACTTC. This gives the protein CASNFGPAGAYEQYF.

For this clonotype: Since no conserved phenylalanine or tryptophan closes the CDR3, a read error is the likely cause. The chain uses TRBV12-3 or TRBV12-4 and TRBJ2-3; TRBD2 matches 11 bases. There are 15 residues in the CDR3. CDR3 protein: CASRVAGGSTDMQYC. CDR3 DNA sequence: TGTGCCAGCAGGGTAGCGGGAGGGAGCACAGATATGCAGTATTGT.

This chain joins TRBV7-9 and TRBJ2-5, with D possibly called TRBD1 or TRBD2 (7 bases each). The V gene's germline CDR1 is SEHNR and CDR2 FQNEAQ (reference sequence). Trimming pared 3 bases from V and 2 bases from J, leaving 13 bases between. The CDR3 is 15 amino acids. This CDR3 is CASSLWEGAQETQYF. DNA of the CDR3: TGTGCCAGCAGCTTGTGGGAGGGGGCTCAAGAGACCCAGTACTTC.

The CDR3 nucleotides read TGTGCCAGCAGCTTAGCGCGGCTGGCAAGGCAGCCCCAGCATTTT. Amino acid sequence: CASSLARLARQPQHF. The chain couples TRBV7-8 to TRBJ1-5, with unresolved D. CDR1 is SGHVS, CDR2 FQNEAQ, per germline. The CDR3 consists of 15 residues. Trimming pared 0 bases from V and 7 bases from J, leaving 13 bases between.

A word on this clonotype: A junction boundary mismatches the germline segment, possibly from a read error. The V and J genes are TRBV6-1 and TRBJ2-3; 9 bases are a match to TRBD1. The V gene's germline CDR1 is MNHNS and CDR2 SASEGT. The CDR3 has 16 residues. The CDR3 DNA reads TGTACCAGCAGTGGAAGATGGTGGACAGGGGCAGATACGCAGTATTTT. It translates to CTSSGRWWTGADTQYF.

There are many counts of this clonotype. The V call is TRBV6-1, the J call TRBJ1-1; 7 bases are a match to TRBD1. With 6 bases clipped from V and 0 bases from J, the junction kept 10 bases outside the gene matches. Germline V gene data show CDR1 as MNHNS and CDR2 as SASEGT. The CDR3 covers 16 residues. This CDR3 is CASRKGTVPMNTEAFF. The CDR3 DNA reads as TGTGCCAGCAGGAAAGGGACAGTCCCAATGAACACTGAAGCTTTCTTT.